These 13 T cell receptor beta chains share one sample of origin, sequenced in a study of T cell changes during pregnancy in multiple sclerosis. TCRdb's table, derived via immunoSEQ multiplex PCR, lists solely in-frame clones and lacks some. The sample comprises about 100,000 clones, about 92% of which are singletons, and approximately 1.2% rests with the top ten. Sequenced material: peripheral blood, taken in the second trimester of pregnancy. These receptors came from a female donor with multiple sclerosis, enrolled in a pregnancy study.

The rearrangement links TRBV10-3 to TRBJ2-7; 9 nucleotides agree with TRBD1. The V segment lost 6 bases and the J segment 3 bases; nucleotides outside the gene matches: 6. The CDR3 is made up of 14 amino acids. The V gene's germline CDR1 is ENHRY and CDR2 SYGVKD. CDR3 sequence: CAIRGTGLGYEQYF. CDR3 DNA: TGTGCCATCAGGGGGACAGGGCTAGGCTACGAGCAGTACTTC.

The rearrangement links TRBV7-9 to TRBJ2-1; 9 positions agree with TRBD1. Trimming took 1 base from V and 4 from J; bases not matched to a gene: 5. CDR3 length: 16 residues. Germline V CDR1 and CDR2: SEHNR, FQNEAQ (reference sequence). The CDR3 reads CASSLVGTGRYNEQFF. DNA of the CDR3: TGTGCCAGCAGCTTAGTGGGGACAGGGCGTTACAATGAGCAGTTCTTC.

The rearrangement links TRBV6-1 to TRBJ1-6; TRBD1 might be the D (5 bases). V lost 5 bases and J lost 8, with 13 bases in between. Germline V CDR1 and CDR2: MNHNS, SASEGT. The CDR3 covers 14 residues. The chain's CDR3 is CASSSRQKDSPLHF. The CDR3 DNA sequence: TGTGCCAGCAGTTCCCGACAGAAGGATTCACCCCTCCACTTT.

CDR3 sequence (DNA): TGCGCCAGCAGCTTGGAAATCCAGGATGGCTACACCTTC. Translated, it gives CASSLEIQDGYTF. This chain links TRBV5-1 with TRBJ1-2; the D is unclear. The CDR3 runs 13 residues. V was clipped by 0 bases and J by 6 bases, with 9 bases between them. Per germline, CDR1 SGHRS and CDR2 YFSETQ.

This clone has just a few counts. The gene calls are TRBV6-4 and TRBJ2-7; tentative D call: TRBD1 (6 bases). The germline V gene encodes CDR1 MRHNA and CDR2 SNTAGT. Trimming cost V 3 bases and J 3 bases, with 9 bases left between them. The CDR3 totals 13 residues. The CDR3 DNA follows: TGTGCCAGCAGTGAACGGGACAACTACGAGCAGTACTTC. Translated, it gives CASSERDNYEQYF.

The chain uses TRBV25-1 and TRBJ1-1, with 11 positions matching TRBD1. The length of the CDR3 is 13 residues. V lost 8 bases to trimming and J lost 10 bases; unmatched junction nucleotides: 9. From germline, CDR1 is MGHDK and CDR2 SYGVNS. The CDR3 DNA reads TGTGCCAGCGGGGGTGGACAGGGGGCTCGAGCTTTCTTT. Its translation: CASGGGQGARAFF.

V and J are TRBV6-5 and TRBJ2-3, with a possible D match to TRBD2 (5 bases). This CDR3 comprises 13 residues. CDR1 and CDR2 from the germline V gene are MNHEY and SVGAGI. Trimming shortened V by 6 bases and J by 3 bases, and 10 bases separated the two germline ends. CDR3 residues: CASRPPGTDTQYF. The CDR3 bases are TGTGCCAGCAGGCCGCCGGGAACAGATACGCAGTATTTT.

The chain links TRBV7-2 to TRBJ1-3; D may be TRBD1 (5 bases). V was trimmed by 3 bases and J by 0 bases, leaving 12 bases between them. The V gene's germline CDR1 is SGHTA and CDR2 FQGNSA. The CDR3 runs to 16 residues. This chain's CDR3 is CASSFRGVSSGNTIYF. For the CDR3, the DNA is TGTGCCAGCAGCTTCCGGGGGGTGAGCTCTGGAAACACCATATATTTT.

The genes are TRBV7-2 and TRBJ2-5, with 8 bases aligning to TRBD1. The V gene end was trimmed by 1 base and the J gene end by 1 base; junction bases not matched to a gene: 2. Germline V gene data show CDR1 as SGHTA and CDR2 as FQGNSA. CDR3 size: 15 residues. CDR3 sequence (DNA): TGTGCCAGCAGCTTAGGGACAGGGACCCAAGAGACCCAGTACTTC. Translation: CASSLGTGTQETQYF.

CDR3 DNA sequence: TGTGCCAGCAGCCCCAGGGGGGATCCCGGTGAAGCTTTCTTT. It yields the protein CASSPRGDPGEAFF. The rearrangement links TRBV14 to TRBJ1-1, with 7 bases fitting TRBD1. There are 14 residues in the CDR3. Germline trimming cut 4 bases from V and 7 bases from J; bases unmatched to any gene: 9. Germline values: CDR1 SGHDN, CDR2 FVKESK. Variable domain in full (rest from reference TRBV14 and TRBJ1-1): EAGVTQFPSHSVIEKGQTVTLRCDPISGHDNLYWYRRVMGKEIKFLLHFVKESKQDESGMPNNRFLAERTGGTYSTLKVQPAELEDSGVYFCASSPRGDPGEAFFGQGTRLTVV.

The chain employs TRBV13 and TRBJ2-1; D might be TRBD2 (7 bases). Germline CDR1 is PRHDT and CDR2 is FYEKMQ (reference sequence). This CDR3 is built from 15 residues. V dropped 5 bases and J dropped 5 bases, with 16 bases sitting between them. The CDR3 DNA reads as TGTGCCAGCAGCCAAGGGGGGACTACGGACAATGAGCAGTTCTTC. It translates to CASSQGGTTDNEQFF. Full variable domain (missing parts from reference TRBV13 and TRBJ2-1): AAGVIQSPRHLIKEKRETATLKCYPIPRHDTVYWYQQGPGQDPQFLISFYEKMQSDKGSIPDRFSAQQFSDYHSELNMSSLELGDSALYFCASSQGGTTDNEQFFGPGTRLTVL.

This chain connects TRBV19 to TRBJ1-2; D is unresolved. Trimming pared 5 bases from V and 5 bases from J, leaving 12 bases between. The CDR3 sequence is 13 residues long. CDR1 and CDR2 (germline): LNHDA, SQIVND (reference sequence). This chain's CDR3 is CASSSNGLYGYTF. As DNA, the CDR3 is TGTGCCAGTAGTTCAAATGGACTGTATGGCTACACCTTC.

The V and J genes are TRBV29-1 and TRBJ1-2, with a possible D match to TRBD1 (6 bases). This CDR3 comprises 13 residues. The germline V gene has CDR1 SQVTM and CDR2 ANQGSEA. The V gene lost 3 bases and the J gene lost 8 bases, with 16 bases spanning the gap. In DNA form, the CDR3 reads TGCAGCGTTGAGGGCAGGGGCGCGGAGGGCTACACCTTC. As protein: CSVEGRGAEGYTF.